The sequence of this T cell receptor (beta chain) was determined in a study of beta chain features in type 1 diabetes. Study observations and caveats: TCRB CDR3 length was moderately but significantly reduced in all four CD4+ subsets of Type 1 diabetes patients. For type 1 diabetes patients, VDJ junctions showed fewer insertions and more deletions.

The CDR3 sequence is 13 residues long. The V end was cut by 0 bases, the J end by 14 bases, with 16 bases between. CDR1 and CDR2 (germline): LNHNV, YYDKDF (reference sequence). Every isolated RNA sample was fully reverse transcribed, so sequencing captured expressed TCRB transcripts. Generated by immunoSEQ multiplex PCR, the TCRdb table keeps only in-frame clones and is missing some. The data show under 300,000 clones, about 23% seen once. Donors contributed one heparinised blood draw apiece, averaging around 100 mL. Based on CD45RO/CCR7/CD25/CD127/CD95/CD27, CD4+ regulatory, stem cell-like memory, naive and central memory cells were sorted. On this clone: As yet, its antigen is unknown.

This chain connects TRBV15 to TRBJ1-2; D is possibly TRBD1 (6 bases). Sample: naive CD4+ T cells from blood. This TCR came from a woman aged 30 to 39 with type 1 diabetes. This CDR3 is CATSRDAPQGPTF. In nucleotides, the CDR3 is TGTGCCACCAGCAGAGATGCCCCACAGGGTCCGACCTTC.